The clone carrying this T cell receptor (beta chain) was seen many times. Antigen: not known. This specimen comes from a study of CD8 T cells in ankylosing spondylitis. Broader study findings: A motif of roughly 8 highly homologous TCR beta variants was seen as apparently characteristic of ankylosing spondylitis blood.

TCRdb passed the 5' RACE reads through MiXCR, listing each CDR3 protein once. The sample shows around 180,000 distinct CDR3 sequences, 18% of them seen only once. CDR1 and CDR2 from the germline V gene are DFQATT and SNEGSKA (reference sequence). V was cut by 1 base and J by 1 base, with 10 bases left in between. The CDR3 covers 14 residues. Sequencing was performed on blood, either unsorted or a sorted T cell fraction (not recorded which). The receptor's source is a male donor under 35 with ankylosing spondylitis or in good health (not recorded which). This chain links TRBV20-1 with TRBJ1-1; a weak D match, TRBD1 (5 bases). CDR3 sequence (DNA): TGCAGTGCTAGAGCCGTGGGGGGGAACACTGAAGCTTTCTTT. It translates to CSARAVGGNTEAFF.